This paragraph reports one T cell receptor beta chain. As yet, its antigen is unknown. Between the trimmed V and J ends, which lost 1 base and 4 bases, there was a span of 5 bases. Germline assignment: CDR1 SGHTA and CDR2 FQGTGA. The CDR3 extends over 13 amino acids. This record comes from a study of blood T cells in healthy people across ages. Notes on the study in general: Researchers judged that diversity estimates from one million T cells fell short of true values. Both naive CD4+ cell counts and diversity were greater in long-lived donors than in aged donors.

Primers used in a second PCR of about 6 to 11 cycles were a sample-barcoded 5' primer and a J-beta primer mix. Via MiXCR, TCRdb re-called the 5' RACE reads, giving one row per CDR3 protein. The table includes hundreds of thousands of distinct CDR3 sequences, 25% to 35% detected once. The chain links TRBV7-3 to TRBJ1-3; D gene ambiguous. This clonotype was sampled from a woman of 80 years or more in good health. What was sequenced was blood. The CDR3 loop reads CASSLNLGNTIYF. The CDR3 bases are TGTGCCAGCAGCTTAAACCTCGGAAACACCATATATTTT.